This T cell receptor beta chain was sequenced during a study of blood T cell repertoires in COVID-19. Across the study: PBMCs, B-cell-depleted T cells, or T cells were the source of the cDNA or gDNA that made up the material.

Only one count was recorded for this clone. Repertoires were generated with immunoSEQ multiplex PCR, while TCRdb's copy carries only in-frame clones and drops some. The sample consists of almost 20,000 clones, about 85% of them appearing once. The clonotype comes from a human donor with active COVID-19. The donor label of this sample is uncertain. Sequences were obtained from peripheral blood.

The CDR3 loop is CASSLTTARGELFF. The CDR3 DNA sequence: TGTGCCAGCAGCCTGACTACCGCCAGGGGGGAGCTGTTTTTT. The chain is built from TRBV4-2 and TRBJ2-2, with a weak D call TRBD2 (5 bases). The CDR3 runs 14 residues. Trimming pared 4 bases from V and 8 bases from J, leaving 14 bases between. Germline CDR1 LGHNA, CDR2 YNFKEQ.